The rows below give T cell receptor beta chains drawn from one sample of a study of CXCR3-negative and CXCR3-positive naive CD8 T cells. TCRdb re-called the 5' RACE reads; one entry per CDR3 protein, DNA not given. This listing includes roughly 100,000 distinct CDR3 sequences. The sequencing sample was made of naive CXCR3+ CD8+ T cells from blood. Source of these receptors: a human donor in good health. Some clones in this sample may be carry-over from other donors' samples. Both conserved end residues are part of each CDR3.

J | V | CDR3
TRBJ1-1 | TRBV14 | CASSHYRGSTEAFF
TRBJ2-7 | TRBV28 | CASRWDRGTFYEQYF
TRBJ2-7 | TRBV5-1 | CASSLEQFYEQYF
TRBJ2-7 | TRBV4-1 | CASSQDGDRYEQYF
TRBJ2-7 | TRBV28 | CASSQGQQPYEQYF
TRBJ2-3 | TRBV7-9 | CASSLLPGTTFTDTQYF
TRBJ1-5 | TRBV11-1 | CASSPGDGTNQPQHF
TRBJ2-1 | TRBV29-1 | CSVEGGSGDNEQFF
TRBJ2-5 | TRBV20-1 | CSARDPGLAGKETQYF
TRBJ2-7 | TRBV28 | CASSPPSQADYSYEQYF
TRBJ2-7 | TRBV9 | CASSPSGGSYEQYF
TRBJ2-1 | TRBV29-1 | CSVEDGTSGYNEQFF
TRBJ1-2 | TRBV5-1 | CASSLEAAGGIGYGYTF
TRBJ2-1 | TRBV12-3/TRBV12-4 | CASSLNSYNEQFF
TRBJ1-1 | TRBV2 | CASSEALLGGTEAFF
TRBJ2-2 | TRBV5-1 | CASSFESLTNTGELFF
TRBJ2-2 | TRBV6-1 | CASSVGIDFFGELFF
TRBJ2-2 | TRBV20-1 | CSAPDKNTGELFF
TRBJ2-1 | TRBV25-1 | CASSEGTGAYNEQFF